This T cell receptor (beta chain) was recorded in a study of T cells in Graves' hyperthyroidism and ophthalmopathy. Germline trimming cut 2 bases from V and 10 bases from J; bases unmatched to any gene: 8. The CDR3 sequence is 13 residues long. Looked up from germline, CDR1 is SQVTM and CDR2 is ANQGSEA. Authors of the study amplified TCR beta CDR3 regions from RNA transcripts. The HTBI set primed first-round TCR CDR3 RT-PCR. TCRdb reprocessed the multiplex PCR reads via MiXCR and lists one record per CDR3 protein. The repertoire includes hundreds of thousands of distinct CDR3 sequences, just under 20% of them detected once, and around 50% sits in the top ten. Uncontrolled infection, other autoimmune disease, pregnancy or lactation disqualified patients from enrolment.

The genes are TRBV29-1 and TRBJ2-1; 7 bases align to TRBD1. The clonotype comes from a man in his forties or fifties with Graves' ophthalmopathy. Sample: blood. Here the CDR3 reads CSVEILQGSEQFF. The CDR3 DNA reads as TGCAGCGTTGAAATACTACAGGGGAGCGAGCAGTTCTTC.